One and the same sample provided the 2 T cell receptor beta chains below, sequenced in a study of T cell responses to AZD1222 COVID-19 vaccine (dated by TCRdb to about 2021). The library was produced with the immunoSEQ multiplex PCR assay. Drawn from immuneACCESS, this table holds only the in-frame rearrangements with V and J called that TCRdb kept. Clones are partly lost; checked studies trace under half to an unresolved V gene and leave the rest unexplained. This sample gives under 200,000 clones in total; 94% of them show up just once. The ten largest clonotypes hold about 0.6% of the sample. This specimen's time point label, per the study, means: baseline before first vaccination. The specimen was peripheral blood, collected on day 0 of AZD1222 vaccination. These receptors were collected from an adult in good health.

About this clone itself: A read error may account for a junction end that differs from germline. The chain joins TRBV5-1 to TRBJ2-1; TRBD2 agrees at 10 bases. Germline V gene data show CDR1 as SGHRS and CDR2 as YFSETQ. The CDR3 totals 15 residues. The CDR3 DNA is TGCGCCAGCAGTTTGGCCCTAGCGGGAGTCTATGAGCAGTTCTTC. Encoded protein: CASSLALAGVYEQFF.

The CDR3 spells CASSPTSGRYDGELFF. CDR3 DNA: TGTGCCAGCAGCCCTACTAGCGGGAGATATGACGGGGAGCTGTTTTTT. V is TRBV6-4 and J is TRBJ2-2; 11 bases agree with TRBD2. Trimming removed 6 bases from V and 7 bases from J; junction bases left unmatched: 10. The CDR3 length is 16 residues. Germline CDR1 MRHNA, CDR2 SNTAGT.